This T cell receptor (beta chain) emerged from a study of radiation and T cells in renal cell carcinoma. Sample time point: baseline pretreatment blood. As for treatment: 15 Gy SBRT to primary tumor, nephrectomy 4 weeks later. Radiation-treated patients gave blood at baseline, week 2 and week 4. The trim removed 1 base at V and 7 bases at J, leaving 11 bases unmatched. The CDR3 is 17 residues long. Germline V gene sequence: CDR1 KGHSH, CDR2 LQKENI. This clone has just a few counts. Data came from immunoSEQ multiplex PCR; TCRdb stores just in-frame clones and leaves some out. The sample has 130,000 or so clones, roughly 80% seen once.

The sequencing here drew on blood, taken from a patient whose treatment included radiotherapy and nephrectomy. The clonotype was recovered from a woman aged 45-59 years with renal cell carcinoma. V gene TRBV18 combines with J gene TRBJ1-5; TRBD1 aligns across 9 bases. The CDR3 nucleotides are TGTGCCAGCTCACCACTACCGGGACAGGGTTTGGGGCAGCCCCAGCATTTT. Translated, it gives CASSPLPGQGLGQPQHF.